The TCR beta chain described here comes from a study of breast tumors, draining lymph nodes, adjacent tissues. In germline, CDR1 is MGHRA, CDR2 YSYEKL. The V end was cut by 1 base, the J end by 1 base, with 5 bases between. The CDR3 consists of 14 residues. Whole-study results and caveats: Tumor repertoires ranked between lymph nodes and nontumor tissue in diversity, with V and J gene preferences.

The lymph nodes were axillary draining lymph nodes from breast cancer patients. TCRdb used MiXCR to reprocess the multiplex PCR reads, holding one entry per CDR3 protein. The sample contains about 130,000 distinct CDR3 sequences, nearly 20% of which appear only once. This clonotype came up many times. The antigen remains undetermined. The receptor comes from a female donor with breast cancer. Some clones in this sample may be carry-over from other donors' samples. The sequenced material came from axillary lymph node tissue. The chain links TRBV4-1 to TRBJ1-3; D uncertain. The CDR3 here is CASSQVYSGNTIYF. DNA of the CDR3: TGCGCCAGCAGCCAAGTCTATTCTGGAAACACCATATATTTT.